The rows below give T cell receptor beta chains drawn from one sample of a study of cytomegalovirus exposure and HLA in healthy donors. Only in-frame clones appear in the TCRdb table, and some are missing; sequencing was by immunoSEQ multiplex PCR. The repertoire holds around 210,000 clones, around 78% seen once, with approximately 0.47% in the top ten. Sequencing used PBMCs. The receptors were sampled from a boy aged 5-17 years in good health and CMV-seronegative. CDR3s include the opening cysteine and the closing phenylalanine or tryptophan. Fields, in order: J gene, clone size, V gene, D gene, CDR3 DNA, CDR3 protein. D genes are given only for firm matches. Expanded clones get a size class; other rows say once, few or many, or leave the size out.

j_gene: TRBJ2-7
abundance: -
v_gene: TRBV11-1
d_gene: -
CDR3nt: TGTGCCAGCAGCCATCGGGACATAAACGTCCACGAGCAGTACTTC
CDR3aa: CASSHRDINVHEQYF

j_gene: TRBJ2-1
abundance: -
v_gene: TRBV27
d_gene: TRBD2
CDR3nt: TGTGCCAGCAGTCCCCTCTTAGCGGGTTTGAACAATGAGCAGTTCTTC
CDR3aa: CASSPLLAGLNNEQFF

j_gene: TRBJ2-5
abundance: once
v_gene: TRBV6-5
d_gene: -
CDR3nt: TGTGCCAGTAGAAACAGGGTTTTGGAGACCCAGTACTTC
CDR3aa: CASRNRVLETQYF

j_gene: TRBJ2-3
abundance: few
v_gene: TRBV6-4
d_gene: -
CDR3nt: TGTGCCAGCAGGGTAGACTTGTACACAGATACGCAGTATTTT
CDR3aa: CASRVDLYTDTQYF

j_gene: TRBJ1-1
abundance: few
v_gene: TRBV6-5
d_gene: TRBD1
CDR3nt: TGTGCCAGCAGTTCCCTACAGGGGGCGACAATAGAAGCTTTCTTT
CDR3aa: CASSSLQGATIEAFF

j_gene: TRBJ1-1
abundance: -
v_gene: TRBV4-1
d_gene: TRBD1
CDR3nt: TGCGCCAGCAGCCAAAATCCCCAGGGGGTCACTGAAGCTTTCTTT
CDR3aa: CASSQNPQGVTEAFF

j_gene: TRBJ2-7
abundance: -
v_gene: TRBV15
d_gene: -
CDR3nt: TGTGCCACCAGCAGAGAACCACTGGTGGTGGGCTACTACGAGCAGTACTTC
CDR3aa: CATSREPLVVGYYEQYF

j_gene: TRBJ1-2
abundance: -
v_gene: TRBV12-5
d_gene: -
CDR3nt: TGTGCTAGTGCCCTAAGGACAGACTATGGCTACACCTTC
CDR3aa: CASALRTDYGYTF

j_gene: TRBJ2-7
abundance: -
v_gene: TRBV5-4
d_gene: TRBD1
CDR3nt: TGTGCCAGCAGGCCTAACCCAGACAGGGTTGGCGAGTACTTC
CDR3aa: CASRPNPDRVGEYF

j_gene: TRBJ1-4
abundance: -
v_gene: TRBV7-9
d_gene: TRBD1
CDR3nt: TGTGCCAGCAGCTTGTTCGAGGGGGCGAATGAAAAACTGTTTTTT
CDR3aa: CASSLFEGANEKLFF

j_gene: TRBJ1-4
abundance: -
v_gene: TRBV6-6
d_gene: -
CDR3nt: TGTGCCAGCAACTTCAGGGTGGCTAATGAAAAACTGTTTTTT
CDR3aa: CASNFRVANEKLFF

j_gene: TRBJ2-2
abundance: -
v_gene: TRBV11-3
d_gene: TRBD2
CDR3nt: TGTGCCAGCAGCTTAGATCCCGGGACTAGCGGGTACACCGGGGAGCTGTTTTTT
CDR3aa: CASSLDPGTSGYTGELFF

j_gene: TRBJ2-6
abundance: -
v_gene: TRBV9
d_gene: -
CDR3nt: TGTGCCAGCAGCCCCGGCGGGGGGGCCAACGTCCTGACTTTC
CDR3aa: CASSPGGGANVLTF